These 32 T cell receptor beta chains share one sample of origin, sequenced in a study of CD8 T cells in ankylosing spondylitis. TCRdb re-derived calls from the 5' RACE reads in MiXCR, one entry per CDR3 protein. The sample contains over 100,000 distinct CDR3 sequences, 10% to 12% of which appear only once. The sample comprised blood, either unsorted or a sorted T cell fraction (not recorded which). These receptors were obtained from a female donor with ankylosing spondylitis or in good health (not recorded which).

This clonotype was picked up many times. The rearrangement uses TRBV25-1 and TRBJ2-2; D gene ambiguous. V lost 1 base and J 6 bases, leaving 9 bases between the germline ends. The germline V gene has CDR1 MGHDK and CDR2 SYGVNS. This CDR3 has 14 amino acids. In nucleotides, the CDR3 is TGTGCCAGCAGTGAATTGATGAGGCCCGGGGAGCTGTTTTTT. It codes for CASSELMRPGELFF. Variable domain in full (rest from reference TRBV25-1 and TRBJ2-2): EADIYQTPRYLVIGTGKKITLECSQTMGHDKMYWYQQDPGMELHLIHYSYGVNSTEKGDLSSESTVSRIRTEHFPLTLESARPSHTSQYLCASSELMRPGELFFGEGSRLTVL.

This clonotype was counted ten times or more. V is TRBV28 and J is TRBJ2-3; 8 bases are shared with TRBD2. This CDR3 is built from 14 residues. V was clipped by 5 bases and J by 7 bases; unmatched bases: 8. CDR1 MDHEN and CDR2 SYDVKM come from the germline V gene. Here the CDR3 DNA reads TGTGCCAGCAGTCAAACCGGGACTAGACATACGCAGTATTTT. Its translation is CASSQTGTRHTQYF.

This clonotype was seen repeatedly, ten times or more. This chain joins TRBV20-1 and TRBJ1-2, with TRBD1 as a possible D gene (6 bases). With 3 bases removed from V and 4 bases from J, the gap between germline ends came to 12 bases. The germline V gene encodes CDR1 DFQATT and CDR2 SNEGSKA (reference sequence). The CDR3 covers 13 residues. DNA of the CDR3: TGCAGTGCTAGGCGGGGGGGCTCCTATGGCTACACCTTC. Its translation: CSARRGGSYGYTF.

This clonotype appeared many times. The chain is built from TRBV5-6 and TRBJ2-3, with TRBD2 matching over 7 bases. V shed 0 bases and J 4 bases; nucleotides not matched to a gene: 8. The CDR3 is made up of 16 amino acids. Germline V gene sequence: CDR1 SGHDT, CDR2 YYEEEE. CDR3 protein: CASSLEREALSDTQYF. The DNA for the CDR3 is TGTGCCAGCAGCTTGGAACGGGAGGCTCTGTCAGATACGCAGTATTTT.

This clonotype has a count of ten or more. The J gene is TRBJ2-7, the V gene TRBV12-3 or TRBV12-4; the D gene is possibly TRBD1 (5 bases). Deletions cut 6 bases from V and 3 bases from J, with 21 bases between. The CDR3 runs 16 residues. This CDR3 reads CASSHKDTYPDYEQYF. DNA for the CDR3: TGTGCCAGCAGCCATAAGGACACCTATCCCGACTACGAGCAGTACTTC.

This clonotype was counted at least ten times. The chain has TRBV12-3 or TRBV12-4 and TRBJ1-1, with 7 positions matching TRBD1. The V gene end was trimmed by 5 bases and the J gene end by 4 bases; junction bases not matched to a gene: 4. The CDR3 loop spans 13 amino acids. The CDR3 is CASSLTGSTEAFF. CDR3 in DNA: TGTGCCAGCAGTCTGACAGGGAGCACTGAAGCTTTCTTT.

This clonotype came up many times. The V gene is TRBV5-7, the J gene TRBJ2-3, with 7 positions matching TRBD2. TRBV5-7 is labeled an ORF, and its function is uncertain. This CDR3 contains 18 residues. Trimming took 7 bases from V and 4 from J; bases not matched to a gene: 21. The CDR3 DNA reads TGTGCCAGCTTCCCCGGCCGTCCGGCTAGCGGCCCCCCAGATACGCAGTATTTT. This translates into CASFPGRPASGPPDTQYF.

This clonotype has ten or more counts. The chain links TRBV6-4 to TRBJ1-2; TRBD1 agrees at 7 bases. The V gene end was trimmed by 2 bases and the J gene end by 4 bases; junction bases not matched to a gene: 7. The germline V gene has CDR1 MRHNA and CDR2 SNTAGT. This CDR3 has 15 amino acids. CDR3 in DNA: TGTGCCAGCAGTGACATCCGGGACAGAGGCTATGGCTACACCTTC. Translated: CASSDIRDRGYGYTF.

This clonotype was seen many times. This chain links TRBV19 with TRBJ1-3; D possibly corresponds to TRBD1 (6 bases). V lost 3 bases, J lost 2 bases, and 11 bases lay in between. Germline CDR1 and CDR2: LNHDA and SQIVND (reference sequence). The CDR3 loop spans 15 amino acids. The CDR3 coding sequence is TGTGCCAGTAGTATGAAGTCAGGGGCTGGAAACACCATATATTTT. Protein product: CASSMKSGAGNTIYF.

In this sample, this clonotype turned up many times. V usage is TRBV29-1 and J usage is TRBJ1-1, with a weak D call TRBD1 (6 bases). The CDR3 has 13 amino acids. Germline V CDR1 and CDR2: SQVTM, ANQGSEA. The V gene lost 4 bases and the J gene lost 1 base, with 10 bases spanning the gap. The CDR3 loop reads CSVVKQGNTEAFF. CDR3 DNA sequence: TGCAGCGTTGTTAAACAGGGGAACACTGAAGCTTTCTTT. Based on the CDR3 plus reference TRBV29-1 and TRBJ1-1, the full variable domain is SAVISQKPSRDICQRGTSLTIQCQVDSQVTMMFWYRQQPGQSLTLIATANQGSEATYESGFVIDKFPISRPNLTFSTLTVSNMSPEDSSIYLCSVVKQGNTEAFFGQGTRLTVV.

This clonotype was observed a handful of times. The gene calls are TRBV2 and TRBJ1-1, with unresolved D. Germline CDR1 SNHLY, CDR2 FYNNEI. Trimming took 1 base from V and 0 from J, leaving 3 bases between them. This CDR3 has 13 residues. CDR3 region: CASSEELNTEAFF. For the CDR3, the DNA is TGTGCCAGCAGTGAAGAGCTGAACACTGAAGCTTTCTTT.

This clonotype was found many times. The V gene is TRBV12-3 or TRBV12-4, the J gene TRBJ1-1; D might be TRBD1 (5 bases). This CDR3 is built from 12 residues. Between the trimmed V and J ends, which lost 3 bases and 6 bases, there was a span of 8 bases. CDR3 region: CASSFSRAEAFF. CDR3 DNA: TGTGCCAGCAGTTTCAGCAGGGCTGAAGCTTTCTTT.

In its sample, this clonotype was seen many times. The CDR3 protein is CASSLAVGGAGEKLFF. CDR3 in DNA: TGCGCCAGCAGCTTGGCCGTTGGGGGGGCTGGTGAAAAACTGTTTTTT. The gene calls are TRBV5-1 and TRBJ1-4; weak D call: TRBD1 (6 bases). Germline CDR1 reads SGHRS; CDR2 reads YFSETQ. CDR3 size: 16 residues. V gave up 0 bases and J gave up 7 bases, with 16 bases separating them.

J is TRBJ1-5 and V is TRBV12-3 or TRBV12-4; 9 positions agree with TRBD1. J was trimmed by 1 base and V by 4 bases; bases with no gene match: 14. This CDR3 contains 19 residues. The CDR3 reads CASSSPSRLGTGSNQPQHF. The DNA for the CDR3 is TGTGCCAGCAGTTCACCCTCCCGACTCGGGACAGGGAGCAATCAGCCCCAGCATTTT.

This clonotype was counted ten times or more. The CDR3 is CASTRSEAFF. The CDR3 DNA reads as TGCGCCAGCACCCGGTCAGAAGCTTTCTTT. The chain joins TRBV5-1 to TRBJ1-1; D remains ambiguous. In germline, CDR1 is SGHRS, CDR2 YFSETQ. CDR3 size: 10 residues. The V end lost 6 bases, the J end lost 8 bases, and 8 bases lay between the germline ends.

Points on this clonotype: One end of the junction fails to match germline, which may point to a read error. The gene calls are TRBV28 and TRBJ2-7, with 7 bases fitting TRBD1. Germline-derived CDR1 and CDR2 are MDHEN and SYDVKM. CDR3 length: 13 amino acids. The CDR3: CANNRDRRYEQYF. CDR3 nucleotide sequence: TGCGCCAATAACCGGGACAGACGTTACGAGCAGTACTTC.

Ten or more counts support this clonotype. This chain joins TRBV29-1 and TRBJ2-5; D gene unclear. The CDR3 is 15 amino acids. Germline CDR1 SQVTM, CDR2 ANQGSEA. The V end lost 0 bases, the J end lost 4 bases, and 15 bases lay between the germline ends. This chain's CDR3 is CSVEDLAGSGETQYF. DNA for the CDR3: TGCAGCGTTGAAGATCTGGCAGGTAGTGGAGAGACCCAGTACTTC.

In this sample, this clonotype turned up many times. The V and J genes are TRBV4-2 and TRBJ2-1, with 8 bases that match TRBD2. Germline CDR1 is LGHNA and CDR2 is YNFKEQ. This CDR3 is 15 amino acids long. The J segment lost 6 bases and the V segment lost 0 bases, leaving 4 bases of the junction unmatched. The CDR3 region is CASSQEGGTSNEQFF. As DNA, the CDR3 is TGTGCCAGCAGCCAAGAAGGGGGGACTAGCAATGAGCAGTTCTTC.

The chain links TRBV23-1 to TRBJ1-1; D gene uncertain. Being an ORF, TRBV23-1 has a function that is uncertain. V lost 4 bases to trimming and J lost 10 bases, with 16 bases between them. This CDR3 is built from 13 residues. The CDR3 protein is CASSRLPLKGAFF. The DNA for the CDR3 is TGCGCCAGCAGTCGTCTACCACTAAAGGGAGCTTTCTTT.

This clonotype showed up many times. Here the CDR3 DNA reads TGTGCCAGCAGTCCCGTGGGAGACACTGAAGCTTTCTTT. Amino acids: CASSPVGDTEAFF. The rearrangement joins TRBV25-1 to TRBJ1-1; no clear D. The CDR3 totals 13 residues. Trimming cost V 5 bases and J 3 bases, with 10 bases left between them. CDR1 and CDR2 (germline): MGHDK, SYGVNS.

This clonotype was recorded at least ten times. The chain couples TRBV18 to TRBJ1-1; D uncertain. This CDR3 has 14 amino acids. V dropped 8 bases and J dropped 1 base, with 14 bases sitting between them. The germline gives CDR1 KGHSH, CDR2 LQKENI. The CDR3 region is CASTPAGGNTEAFF. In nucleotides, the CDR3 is TGTGCCAGCACCCCAGCGGGCGGGAACACTGAAGCTTTCTTT.

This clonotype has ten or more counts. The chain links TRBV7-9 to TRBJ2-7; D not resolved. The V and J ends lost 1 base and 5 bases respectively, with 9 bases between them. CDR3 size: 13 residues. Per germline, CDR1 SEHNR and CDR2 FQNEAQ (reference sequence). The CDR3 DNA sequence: TGTGCCAGCAGCTTAGGTTCTGGGAACGAGCAGTACTTC. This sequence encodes CASSLGSGNEQYF.

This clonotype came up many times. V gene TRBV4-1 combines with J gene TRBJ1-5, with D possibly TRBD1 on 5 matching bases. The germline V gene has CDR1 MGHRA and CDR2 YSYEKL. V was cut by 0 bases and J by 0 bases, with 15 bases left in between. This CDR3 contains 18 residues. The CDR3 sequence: CASSQERADIYSNQPQHF. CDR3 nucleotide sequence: TGCGCCAGCAGCCAAGAACGGGCGGACATTTATAGCAATCAGCCCCAGCATTTT.

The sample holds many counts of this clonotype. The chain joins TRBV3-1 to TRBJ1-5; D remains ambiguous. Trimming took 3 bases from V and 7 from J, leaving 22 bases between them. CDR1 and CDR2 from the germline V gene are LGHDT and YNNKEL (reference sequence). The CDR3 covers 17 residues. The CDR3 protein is CASSHQVVGSGRQPQHF. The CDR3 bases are TGTGCCAGCAGCCACCAGGTGGTTGGTTCGGGCAGGCAGCCCCAGCATTTT.

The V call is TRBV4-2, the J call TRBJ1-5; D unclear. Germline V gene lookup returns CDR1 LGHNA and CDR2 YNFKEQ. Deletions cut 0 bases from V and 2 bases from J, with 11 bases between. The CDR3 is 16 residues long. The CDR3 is CASSQEPHHGNQPQHF. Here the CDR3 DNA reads TGTGCCAGCAGCCAAGAGCCCCATCATGGCAATCAGCCCCAGCATTTT.

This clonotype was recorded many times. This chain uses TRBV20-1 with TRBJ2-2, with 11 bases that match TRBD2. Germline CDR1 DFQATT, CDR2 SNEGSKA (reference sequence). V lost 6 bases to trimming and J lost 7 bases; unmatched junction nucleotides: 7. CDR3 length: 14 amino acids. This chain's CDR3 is CSAETSGVIGELFF. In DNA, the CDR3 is TGCAGTGCCGAGACTAGCGGGGTAATCGGGGAGCTGTTTTTT.

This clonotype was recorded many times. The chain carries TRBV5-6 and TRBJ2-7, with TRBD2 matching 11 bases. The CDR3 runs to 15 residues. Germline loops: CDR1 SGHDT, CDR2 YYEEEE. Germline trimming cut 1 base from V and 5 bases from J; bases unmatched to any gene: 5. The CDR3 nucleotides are TGTGCCAGCAGCTTGTTACTAGCGGGAGTTAACGAGCAGTACTTC. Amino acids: CASSLLLAGVNEQYF. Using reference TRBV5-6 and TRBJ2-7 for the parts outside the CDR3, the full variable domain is DAGVTQSPTHLIKTRGQQVTLRCSPKSGHDTVSWYQQALGQGPQFIFQYYEEEERQRGNFPDRFSGHQFPNYSSELNVNALLLGDSALYLCASSLLLAGVNEQYFGPGTRLTVT.

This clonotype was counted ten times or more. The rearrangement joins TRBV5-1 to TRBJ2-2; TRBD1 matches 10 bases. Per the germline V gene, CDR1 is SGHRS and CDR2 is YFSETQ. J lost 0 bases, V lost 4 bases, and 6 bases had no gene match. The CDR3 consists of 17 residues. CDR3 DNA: TGCGCCAGCAGCGATGACAGGGGGCAGGCGAACACCGGGGAGCTGTTTTTT. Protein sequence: CASSDDRGQANTGELFF.

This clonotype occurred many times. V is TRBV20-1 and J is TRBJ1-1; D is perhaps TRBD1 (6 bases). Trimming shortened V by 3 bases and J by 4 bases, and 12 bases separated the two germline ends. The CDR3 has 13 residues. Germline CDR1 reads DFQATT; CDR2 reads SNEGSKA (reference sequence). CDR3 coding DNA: TGCAGTGCTAGCCGGGGGCGGGGCACTGAAGCTTTCTTT. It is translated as CSASRGRGTEAFF.

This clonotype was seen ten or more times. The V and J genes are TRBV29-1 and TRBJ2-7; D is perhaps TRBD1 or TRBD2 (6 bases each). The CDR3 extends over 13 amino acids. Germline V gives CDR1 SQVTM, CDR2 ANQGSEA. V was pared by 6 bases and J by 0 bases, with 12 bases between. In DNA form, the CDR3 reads TGCAGCGTCCTGAGGGGGGTCTCCTACGAGCAGTACTTC. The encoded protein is CSVLRGVSYEQYF.

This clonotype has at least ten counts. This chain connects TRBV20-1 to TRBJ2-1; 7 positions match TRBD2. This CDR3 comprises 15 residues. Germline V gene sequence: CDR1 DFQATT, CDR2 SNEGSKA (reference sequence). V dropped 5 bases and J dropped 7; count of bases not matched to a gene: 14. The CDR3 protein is CSAYPVAAGTNEQFF. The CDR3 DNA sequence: TGCAGTGCTTACCCCGTAGCAGCGGGAACTAATGAGCAGTTCTTC.

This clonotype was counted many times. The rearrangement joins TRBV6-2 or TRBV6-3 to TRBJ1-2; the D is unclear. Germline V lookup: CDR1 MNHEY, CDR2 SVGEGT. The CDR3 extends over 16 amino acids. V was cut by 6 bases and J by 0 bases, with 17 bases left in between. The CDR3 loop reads CASSDPPGGSNYGYTF. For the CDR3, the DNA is TGTGCCAGCAGCGACCCGCCGGGAGGATCTAACTATGGCTACACCTTC.